This passage covers 2 T cell receptor beta chains from one sample sequenced in a study of blood T cells in healthy people across ages. A J-beta primer mix and a sample-barcoded 5' primer were used in a second PCR of roughly 7 to 12 cycles. TCRdb itself ran the 5' RACE reads through MiXCR, one entry per CDR3 protein. This sample has over 550,000 distinct CDR3 sequences, with roughly 30% found just once. The sequencing sample was made of blood. The receptors derive from a woman older than 75 in good health.

In its sample, this clonotype was seen many times. V and J are TRBV20-1 and TRBJ2-1; TRBD1 matches 12 bases. Germline CDR1 is DFQATT and CDR2 is SNEGSKA (reference sequence). CDR3 length: 15 residues. V shed 4 bases, J shed 9 bases, and the junction held 10 bases outside the gene matches. CDR3 sequence: CSATIGTGGWGEQFF. The DNA for the CDR3 is TGCAGTGCTACCATCGGGACAGGGGGCTGGGGTGAGCAGTTCTTC.

Details on this clonotype: Possible read error: a much larger clone is one base away. The chain couples TRBV7-9 to TRBJ2-5; D gene uncertain. The CDR3 runs 15 residues. Germline-derived CDR1 and CDR2 are SEHNR and FQNEAQ (reference sequence). The CDR3 nucleotides read TGTGCCAGCAGCCGTGTTCAAGGGCCCCAAGGGACCCAGTACTTC. It codes for CASSRVQGPQGTQYF.